Presented here are 15 T cell receptor beta chains from one specimen sequenced in a study of cytomegalovirus exposure and HLA in healthy donors. Primers included in the PCR were 60 Vbeta and 13 Jbeta primers. Measured with immunoSEQ multiplex PCR; TCRdb has only the in-frame clones, and not every one. The table lists roughly 100,000 clones, 65% of them singletons, with 3.8% in the top ten. Sequences were obtained from PBMCs. The receptors here all came from a man younger than 40 in good health and CMV-seropositive.

The V gene is TRBV2, the J gene TRBJ2-3; TRBD2 aligns across 8 bases. The CDR3 runs to 14 residues. Per germline, CDR1 SNHLY and CDR2 FYNNEI. The CDR3 is CAVRYSGKTDTQYF. The CDR3 nucleotides are TGTGCGGTCAGGTATAGCGGGAAAACAGATACGCAGTATTTT.

The chain combines TRBV10-1 with TRBJ1-1; D possibly corresponds to TRBD1 (5 bases). The V and J ends lost 4 bases and 7 bases respectively, with 10 bases between them. The CDR3 has 12 amino acids. Germline V gene data show CDR1 as WNHNN and CDR2 as SYGVQD (reference sequence). CDR3 in amino acids: CASSGWGGEAFF. The CDR3 DNA sequence: TGCGCCAGCAGTGGATGGGGGGGTGAAGCTTTCTTT.

The V call is TRBV6-1, the J call TRBJ2-3, with TRBD1 identical over 9 bases. V was clipped by 8 bases and J by 4 bases; unmatched bases: 1. Per germline, CDR1 MNHNS and CDR2 SASEGT. The CDR3 has 12 residues. The CDR3 DNA reads TGTGCCAGCGGGACAGGGCCAGATACGCAGTATTTT. This encodes CASGTGPDTQYF.

The rearrangement joins TRBV10-3 to TRBJ2-6, with TRBD1 identical over 7 bases. J lost 0 bases, V lost 7 bases, and 9 bases had no gene match. Germline V gene data show CDR1 as ENHRY and CDR2 as SYGVKD. The CDR3 is 17 amino acids. CDR3 amino acids: CAIKGTASISGANVLTF. The DNA of the CDR3 is TGTGCCATCAAGGGGACAGCCTCAATCTCTGGGGCCAACGTCCTGACTTTC.

The chain uses TRBV18 and TRBJ1-3; TRBD1 might be the D (5 bases). The CDR3 extends over 13 amino acids. Trimming left V 5 bases short and J 2 bases short, with 7 bases between. Germline V gene lookup returns CDR1 KGHSH and CDR2 LQKENI. The CDR3 DNA reads TGTGCCAGCTCATCGGGGGCTGGAAACACCATATATTTT. Translated, it gives CASSSGAGNTIYF.

This clone was found a few times. The chain joins TRBV7-9 to TRBJ1-2, with a weak D call TRBD1 (5 bases). Germline CDR1 SEHNR, CDR2 FQNEAQ (reference sequence). There are 13 residues in the CDR3. The germline V and J ends were trimmed by 3 bases and 6 bases, with 11 bases remaining between them. The CDR3 spells CASSFGGSDGYTF. The CDR3 DNA reads as TGTGCCAGCAGCTTCGGGGGATCCGATGGCTACACCTTC.

This rearrangement joins TRBV6-1 to TRBJ2-7; D unresolved. Germline CDR1 and CDR2: MNHNS and SASEGT. This CDR3 is 12 amino acids long. Trimming removed 6 bases at V and 2 bases at J, with 8 bases between. As DNA, the CDR3 is TGTGCCAGCAGAGACACCCCCTACGAGCAGTACTTC. Translating gives CASRDTPYEQYF.

The genes are TRBV27 and TRBJ2-7; D unclear. Germline-derived CDR1 and CDR2 are MNHEY and SMNVEV (reference sequence). The CDR3 totals 14 residues. The V end was cut by 4 bases, the J end by 2 bases, with 12 bases between. CDR3 protein: CASSSYNRAYEQYF. DNA for the CDR3: TGTGCCAGCAGTTCTTATAACAGAGCCTACGAGCAGTACTTC.

The rearrangement links TRBV6-1 to TRBJ2-3; possible D gene TRBD2, 7 bases. The CDR3 length is 14 residues. V dropped 4 bases and J dropped 4 bases, with 12 bases sitting between them. Germline assignment: CDR1 MNHNS and CDR2 SASEGT. As DNA, the CDR3 is TGTGCCAGCAGTGGTTCGGGGGGCGCAGATACGCAGTATTTT. It encodes CASSGSGGADTQYF.

CDR3 coding DNA: TGCGCCAGCAGTCAATCGACGGGGGAAAAACTGTTTTTT. It encodes CASSQSTGEKLFF. The chain joins TRBV23-1 to TRBJ1-4; D is unresolved. TRBV23-1 is recorded as an ORF, its role being uncertain. V lost 0 bases and J lost 8, with 7 bases in between. The CDR3 covers 13 residues.

J is TRBJ2-3 and V is TRBV6-1; TRBD2 is a possible D gene (5 bases). Germline-derived CDR1 and CDR2 are MNHNS and SASEGT. The CDR3 runs 15 residues. The CDR3 DNA reads TGTACCTTAAATGGAGGAGCAGGAAACACAGATACGCAGTATTTT. Amino acids: CTLNGGAGNTDTQYF.

The chain carries TRBV19 and TRBJ2-7; D unclear. Looked up from germline, CDR1 is LNHDA and CDR2 is SQIVND (reference sequence). V shed 4 bases and J shed 2 bases, with 9 bases lying between them. The CDR3 sequence is 13 residues long. The CDR3 is CASSKSSTYEQYF. The CDR3 DNA sequence: TGTGCCAGTAGTAAATCCAGTACCTACGAGCAGTACTTC.

This chain links TRBV5-3 with TRBJ1-4; D gene unclear. TRBV5-3 is an ORF, and what it does is uncertain. The CDR3 is 13 amino acids. V shed 2 bases and J shed 8 bases, with 10 bases lying between them. CDR3 protein: CARSLRVGEKLFF. In DNA form, the CDR3 reads TGTGCCAGAAGCTTACGGGTAGGAGAAAAACTGTTTTTT.

The J gene is TRBJ2-3, the V gene TRBV5-4; 7 bases are a match to TRBD2. Trimming removed 4 bases from V and 1 base from J; junction bases left unmatched: 3. Germline V CDR1 and CDR2: SGHNT, YYREEE (reference sequence). CDR3 size: 14 residues. For the CDR3, the DNA is TGTGCCAGCAGCCCAGCGGGGCGCACAGATACGCAGTATTTT. Protein: CASSPAGRTDTQYF.

The V and J genes are TRBV5-1 and TRBJ2-3; D may be TRBD2 (5 bases). The CDR3 is made up of 14 amino acids. Per germline, CDR1 SGHRS and CDR2 YFSETQ. V was trimmed by 2 bases and J by 4 bases, leaving 11 bases between them. The CDR3 nucleotides read TGCGCCAGCAGCTTCGGGGAAGCGGCAGATACGCAGTATTTT. Its translation: CASSFGEAADTQYF.